One and the same sample provided the 25 T cell receptor beta chains below, sequenced in a study of beta chain features in type 1 diabetes. The study reverse transcribed the entire isolated RNA, so it sequenced expressed TCRB transcripts. The table came from immunoSEQ multiplex PCR; TCRdb's copy has only in-frame clones and leaves some out. The sample includes more than 350,000 clones, roughly an eighth of them seen just once. The source material was naive CD4+ T cells from blood. These receptors were obtained from a woman between 18 and 30 years old in good health.

This clone has more than one count but fewer than ten. This chain links TRBV18 with TRBJ2-7; 9 bases agree with TRBD2. Per the germline V gene, CDR1 is KGHSH and CDR2 is LQKENI. The CDR3 extends over 15 amino acids. J was trimmed by 0 bases and V by 2 bases; bases with no gene match: 2. This chain's CDR3 is CASSPASGASYEQYF. CDR3 sequence (DNA): TGTGCCAGCTCACCAGCTAGCGGGGCCTCCTACGAGCAGTACTTC.

This chain links TRBV11-2 with TRBJ2-7, with D hard to call. V lost 0 bases and J lost 8, with 8 bases in between. Germline lookup yields CDR1 SGHAT and CDR2 FQNNGV. The CDR3 runs to 12 residues. The CDR3 nucleotides read TGTGCCAGCAGCTTAGATCTAACCAAGCAGTACTTC. As protein: CASSLDLTKQYF.

There are a few counts of this clone. The chain couples TRBV11-2 to TRBJ2-7, with D unclear. V gave up 5 bases and J gave up 1 base, with 6 bases separating them. The CDR3 is 12 residues long. Germline lookup yields CDR1 SGHAT and CDR2 FQNNGV. CDR3: CASSPRSYEQYF. As DNA, the CDR3 is TGTGCCAGCAGCCCTCGTTCCTACGAGCAGTACTTC.

This clone was detected only a few times. The chain has TRBV15 and TRBJ1-1, with D perhaps matching TRBD1 (6 bases). The V gene lost 0 bases and the J gene lost 1 base, with 12 bases spanning the gap. CDR1 and CDR2 from the germline V gene are LNHNV and YYDKDF (reference sequence). The CDR3 totals 16 residues. The chain's CDR3 is CATSRDRRGTNTEAFF. In DNA, the CDR3 is TGTGCCACCAGCAGAGATCGAAGGGGGACGAACACTGAAGCTTTCTTT.

The chain uses TRBV10-3 and TRBJ1-1; TRBD1 is a possible D gene (6 bases). Germline V CDR1 and CDR2: ENHRY, SYGVKD. Deletions cut 5 bases from V and 4 bases from J, with 17 bases between. The CDR3 contains 15 residues. CDR3 coding DNA: TGTGCCATCAGTCAACCCGACAGGTCGAGCACTGAAGCTTTCTTT. Protein: CAISQPDRSSTEAFF.

This clone was counted at least ten times. This chain links TRBV5-1 with TRBJ2-4; D gene uncertain. The germline CDR1 and CDR2 sequences are SGHRS and YFSETQ. The V and J ends lost 0 bases and 7 bases respectively, with 8 bases between them. The CDR3 runs 13 residues. CDR3 bases: TGCGCCAGCAGCTTGGGCGGAGTTAACATTCAGTACTTC. It translates to CASSLGGVNIQYF.

The chain's CDR3 is CATSISPRSPLHF. DNA of the CDR3: TGTGCCACCAGCATATCCCCCCGATCACCCCTCCACTTT. The rearrangement joins TRBV15 to TRBJ1-6; unclear D gene. The CDR3 totals 13 residues. Per germline, CDR1 LNHNV and CDR2 YYDKDF (reference sequence). Trimming shortened V by 4 bases and J by 10 bases, and 11 bases separated the two germline ends.

This clone was found a few times. V gene TRBV7-3 combines with J gene TRBJ1-1; unclear D gene. The CDR3 has 14 amino acids. V dropped 0 bases and J dropped 4 bases, with 9 bases sitting between them. Looked up from germline, CDR1 is SGHTA and CDR2 is FQGTGA. The CDR3 spells CASSLTPGVTEAFF. CDR3 nucleotides: TGTGCCAGCAGCTTAACTCCGGGTGTCACTGAAGCTTTCTTT.

This chain connects TRBV9 to TRBJ1-2; D may be TRBD1 (5 bases). This CDR3 has 14 residues. The V gene's germline CDR1 is SGDLS and CDR2 YYNGEE. V lost 3 bases and J lost 7, with 16 bases in between. The CDR3 sequence: CASSGDLRYSGYTF. CDR3 coding DNA: TGTGCCAGCAGCGGGGACCTTCGGTATTCTGGCTACACCTTC.

This clone was counted only a few times. The CDR3 loop is CASRERGFNEQFF. The CDR3 DNA sequence: TGTGCCAGCAGGGAAAGGGGTTTCAATGAGCAGTTCTTC. The chain uses TRBV2 and TRBJ2-1; D is possibly TRBD1 (5 bases). The CDR3 totals 13 residues. Trimming shortened V by 6 bases and J by 6 bases, and 12 bases separated the two germline ends. Germline CDR1 SNHLY, CDR2 FYNNEI.

This chain joins TRBV9 and TRBJ1-2, with 9 positions matching TRBD1. The CDR3 is 14 amino acids. Germline CDR1 is SGDLS and CDR2 is YYNGEE. Trimming at V came to 4 bases and at J to 7 bases, leaving 8 bases not matched to a gene. Written as DNA, the CDR3 is TGTGCCAGCAGCACGGGGACAGGGAGCGGTGGCTACACCTTC. It codes for CASSTGTGSGGYTF. Looking up the rest from reference TRBV9 and TRBJ1-2 gives the full variable domain: DSGVTQTPKHLITATGQRVTLRCSPRSGDLSVYWYQQSLDQGLQFLIQYYNGEERAKGNILERFSAQQFPDLHSELNLSSLELGDSALYFCASSTGTGSGGYTFGSGTRLTVV.

CDR3 sequence: CAWYRDRGPVETQYF. CDR3 sequence (DNA): TGTGCCTGGTACCGTGACAGGGGGCCCGTGGAGACCCAGTACTTC. The chain recombines TRBV30 with TRBJ2-5; TRBD1 matches at 10 bases. V gave up 5 bases and J gave up 5 bases; unmatched junction bases: 11. The CDR3 extends over 15 amino acids. Germline-derived CDR1 and CDR2 are GTSNPN and SVGIG (reference sequence).

The rearrangement joins TRBV6-5 to TRBJ2-1, with 7 bases fitting TRBD1. Per germline, CDR1 MNHEY and CDR2 SVGAGI. The CDR3 is 16 residues long. V lost 4 bases to trimming and J lost 2 bases; unmatched junction nucleotides: 8. CDR3: CASSSIRQGPYNEQFF. The CDR3 DNA follows: TGTGCCAGCAGTTCCATTCGACAGGGACCCTACAATGAGCAGTTCTTC.

V is TRBV30 and J is TRBJ2-4, with D possibly being TRBD1 (5 bases). CDR1 is GTSNPN, CDR2 SVGIG, per germline (reference sequence). The CDR3 is made up of 14 amino acids. Trimming took 2 bases from V and 0 from J, leaving 8 bases between them. Written as DNA, the CDR3 is TGTGCCTGGAGTCCACAGGTAGCCAAAAACATTCAGTACTTC. It encodes CAWSPQVAKNIQYF. The full variable domain, in which reference TRBV30 and TRBJ2-4 provide the parts outside the CDR3, is SQTIHQWPATLVQPVGSPLSLECTVEGTSNPNLYWYRQAAGRGLQLLFYSVGIGQISSEVPQNLSASRPQDRQFILSSKKLLLSDSGFYLCAWSPQVAKNIQYFGAGTRLSVL.

This chain connects TRBV29-1 to TRBJ1-1; TRBD1 matches 7 bases. V trimming: 6 bases; J trimming: 4 bases; junction bases outside the gene matches: 8. The germline gives CDR1 SQVTM, CDR2 ANQGSEA. The CDR3 sequence is 13 residues long. CDR3 region: CSVGRGLSTEAFF. CDR3 sequence (DNA): TGCAGCGTCGGAAGGGGGCTGAGCACTGAAGCTTTCTTT.

This clone was observed a few times. V gene TRBV19 combines with J gene TRBJ2-7; the D gene is possibly TRBD1 (5 bases). The V gene's germline CDR1 is LNHDA and CDR2 SQIVND (reference sequence). The CDR3 consists of 13 residues. The V end lost 7 bases, the J end lost 6 bases, and 16 bases lay between the germline ends. The CDR3 reads CASMNYRQGEQYF. CDR3 bases: TGTGCCAGTATGAACTACCGTCAGGGCGAGCAGTACTTC.

This clone was seen a few times. Other nucleotide sequences from this sample produce the same CDR3. The genes are TRBV5-1 and TRBJ2-7; no clear D. In germline, CDR1 is SGHRS, CDR2 YFSETQ. Trimming removed 4 bases from V and 2 bases from J, with 10 bases in between. The CDR3 length is 13 residues. DNA of the CDR3: TGCGCCAGCAGCCCCGACGGAACCTACGAGCAGTACGTC. Translation gives CASSPDGTYEQYV.

This chain connects TRBV28 to TRBJ1-5; 9 bases map to TRBD1. The V segment lost 7 bases and the J segment 7 bases; nucleotides outside the gene matches: 11. This CDR3 comprises 15 residues. CDR1 and CDR2 from the germline V gene are MDHEN and SYDVKM. The CDR3 sequence is CASTKTGTGFQPQHF. In DNA form, the CDR3 reads TGTGCCAGCACCAAAACCGGGACAGGGTTCCAGCCCCAGCATTTT.

The chain combines TRBV30 with TRBJ2-7, with D maybe TRBD2 (6 bases). The CDR3 runs 12 residues. Germline CDR1 reads GTSNPN; CDR2 reads SVGIG (reference sequence). V gave up 3 bases and J gave up 7 bases, with 13 bases separating them. The CDR3 loop is CAWSPEGREQYF. The CDR3 DNA reads as TGTGCCTGGAGCCCAGAAGGGAGGGAGCAGTACTTC.

The rearrangement uses TRBV5-1 and TRBJ1-2; D not resolved. Germline V gives CDR1 SGHRS, CDR2 YFSETQ. The CDR3 length is 15 residues. The V end lost 0 bases, the J end lost 4 bases, and 13 bases lay between the germline ends. The CDR3 loop reads CASSLAVTQSYGYTF. In nucleotides, the CDR3 is TGCGCCAGCAGCTTGGCAGTGACCCAAAGCTATGGCTACACCTTC.

There are a few counts of this clone. The chain carries TRBV18 and TRBJ1-1; the D gene is possibly TRBD1 (5 bases). V was trimmed by 2 bases and J by 8 bases, leaving 9 bases between them. CDR1 is KGHSH and CDR2 is LQKENI in the germline V gene. This CDR3 is 12 amino acids long. The CDR3 coding sequence is TGTGCCAGCTCACCAGGGACGGTAGAAGCTTTCTTT. Its translation is CASSPGTVEAFF.

This clone was counted between two and nine times. Other DNA sequences in the same sample also yield this CDR3. The J gene is TRBJ2-5, the V gene TRBV20-1, with TRBD1 identical over 8 bases. Losses at the gene ends were 6 bases for V and 5 bases for J; bases not matched to a gene: 2. The V gene's germline CDR1 is DFQATT and CDR2 SNEGSKA (reference sequence). The CDR3 sequence is 11 residues long. The CDR3 DNA sequence: TGCAGTGCAAACAGGGGGGAGACCCAGTACTTC. Translation gives CSANRGETQYF.

This clone was counted ten times or more. The rearrangement links TRBV13 to TRBJ2-7; no definite D call. V was trimmed by 5 bases and J by 6 bases, leaving 8 bases between them. Germline V gene sequence: CDR1 PRHDT, CDR2 FYEKMQ (reference sequence). This CDR3 has 11 amino acids. The CDR3 region is CASSRAREQYF. Here the CDR3 DNA reads TGTGCCAGCAGCCGGGCCCGCGAGCAGTACTTC.

The V gene is TRBV7-2, the J gene TRBJ2-2; 9 nucleotides agree with TRBD1. V dropped 2 bases and J dropped 7; count of bases not matched to a gene: 5. CDR3 length: 15 residues. The germline gives CDR1 SGHTA, CDR2 FQGNSA. The CDR3 coding sequence is TGTGCCAGCAGCTTACTAAACAGGGGGCACGGGGAGCTGTTTTTT. Its protein is CASSLLNRGHGELFF.

This clone showed up just a few times. The V call is TRBV6-4, the J call TRBJ2-3; TRBD2 agrees at 7 bases. The junction had 5 bases not matched to a gene; V was cut back by 5 bases and J by 0 bases. CDR3 size: 15 residues. The germline CDR1 and CDR2 sequences are MRHNA and SNTAGT. The CDR3 reads CASSLTSASTDTQYF. The CDR3, as DNA: TGTGCCAGCAGTCTCACTAGCGCAAGCACAGATACGCAGTATTTT.